The 5 T cell receptor beta chains reported below all come from one sample, sequenced in a study of blood T cell repertoires in COVID-19. The method was immunoSEQ multiplex PCR; TCRdb's version includes in-frame clones alone and lacks a portion of them. The profile shows 120,000 to 150,000 clones, about 83% of them singletons. Sequenced: PBMCs or T cells enriched from blood (not recorded which). These receptors all stem from a woman aged 45-65 years with acute COVID-19.

The rearrangement uses TRBV19 and TRBJ1-6; D uncertain. Trimming removed 6 bases at V and 5 bases at J, with 8 bases between. The CDR3 totals 13 residues. In germline, CDR1 is LNHDA, CDR2 SQIVND (reference sequence). This chain's CDR3 is CASRLQDNSPLHF. CDR3 DNA sequence: TGTGCCAGTAGATTGCAGGATAATTCACCCCTCCACTTT.

The V gene is TRBV19, the J gene TRBJ1-5, with D possibly TRBD1 on 6 matching bases. The germline V gene has CDR1 LNHDA and CDR2 SQIVND (reference sequence). Trimming took off 3 bases at V and 0 bases at J, with 12 bases between the two ends. The CDR3 extends over 16 amino acids. CDR3 protein: CASSISQGDSNQPQHF. The CDR3 DNA is TGTGCCAGTAGTATCTCACAGGGCGATAGCAATCAGCCCCAGCATTTT.

V gene TRBV20-1 combines with J gene TRBJ1-4, with TRBD1 as a possible D gene (5 bases). Trimming pared 3 bases from V and 4 bases from J, leaving 21 bases between. Germline CDR1 DFQATT, CDR2 SNEGSKA (reference sequence). The CDR3 has 17 residues. The CDR3: CSASTSPGQGNNEKLFF. CDR3 DNA: TGCAGTGCTAGTACCTCTCCGGGCCAGGGTAATAATGAAAAACTGTTTTTT.

V and J are TRBV6-5 and TRBJ1-2; TRBD1 might be the D (6 bases). The CDR3 loop spans 14 amino acids. CDR1 and CDR2 (germline): MNHEY, SVGAGI. Trimming cost V 4 bases and J 4 bases, with 13 bases left between them. CDR3 DNA sequence: TGTGCCAGCAGTTCCGTCACAGGGAGCTATGGCTACACCTTC. It codes for CASSSVTGSYGYTF.

The chain links TRBV28 to TRBJ2-1, with 10 bases identical to TRBD1. Germline CDR1 and CDR2: MDHEN and SYDVKM. The ends lost 7 bases at V and 2 bases at J; junction bases unmatched: 8. The CDR3 sequence is 16 residues long. As DNA, the CDR3 is TGTGCCAGCAAACCACCCGGGACAGGGGCCTACAATGAGCAGTTCTTC. It codes for CASKPPGTGAYNEQFF. Complete variable domain (other parts from reference TRBV28 and TRBJ2-1): DVKVTQSSRYLVKRTGEKVFLECVQDMDHENMFWYRQDPGLGLRLIYFSYDVKMKEKGDIPEGYSVSREKKERFSLILESASTNQTSMYLCASKPPGTGAYNEQFFGPGTRLTVL.